The clone carrying this T cell receptor (beta chain) was observed a handful of times. The record originates from a study of blood T cell repertoires in COVID-19. Original processing notes: Nucleated cell number was recorded as an estimate derived from reference gene primer amplification. Method: immunoSEQ multiplex PCR; TCRdb's copy keeps in-frame clones and lacks some. The V and J calls and clone size are taken from that table; D and trimming were inferred from the DNA. The table has 200,000 to 250,000 clones, 84% seen once. V dropped 7 bases and J dropped 1 base, with 16 bases sitting between them. The germline gives CDR1 LNHDA, CDR2 SQIVND (reference sequence). The CDR3 is made up of 15 amino acids.

Input material: peripheral blood. The chain links TRBV19 to TRBJ1-2; possible D gene TRBD1, 5 bases. The sequence derives from a woman in her 50s with active or convalescent COVID-19. CDR3 coding DNA: TGTGCCAGTACCCCACGGGGGGGTGGTAACTATGGCTACACCTTC. This translates into CASTPRGGGNYGYTF.